This T cell receptor (beta chain) emerged from a study of blood T cell repertoires in COVID-19. Germline V lookup: CDR1 SEHNR, CDR2 FQNEAQ (reference sequence). V lost 6 bases, J lost 4 bases, and 11 bases stayed unmatched. CDR3 size: 16 residues. Only in-frame clones appear in the TCRdb table, and some are missing; sequencing was by immunoSEQ multiplex PCR. Among more than 250,000 clones listed, about 88% were seen once. The clonotype originates from a man in his late teens or twenties with active or convalescent COVID-19. This chain uses TRBV7-9 with TRBJ2-2; 7 positions match TRBD1. The sample was peripheral blood. The CDR3 nucleotides are TGTGCCAGCAGTCCGCGATGGACAGGCGGCACCGGGGAGCTGTTTTTT. It codes for CASSPRWTGGTGELFF.